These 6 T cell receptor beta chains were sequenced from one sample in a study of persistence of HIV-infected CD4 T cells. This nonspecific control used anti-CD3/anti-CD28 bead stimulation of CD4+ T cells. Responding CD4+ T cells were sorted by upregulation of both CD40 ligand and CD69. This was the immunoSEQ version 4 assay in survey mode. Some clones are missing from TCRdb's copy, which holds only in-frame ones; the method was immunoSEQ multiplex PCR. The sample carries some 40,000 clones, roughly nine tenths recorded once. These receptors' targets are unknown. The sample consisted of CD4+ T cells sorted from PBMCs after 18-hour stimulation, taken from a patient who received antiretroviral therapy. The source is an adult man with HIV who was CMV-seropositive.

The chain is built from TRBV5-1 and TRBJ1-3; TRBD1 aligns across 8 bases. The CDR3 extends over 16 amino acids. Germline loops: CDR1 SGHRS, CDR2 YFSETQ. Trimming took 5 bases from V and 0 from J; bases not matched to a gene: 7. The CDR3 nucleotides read TGCGCCAGCAGTCCGGACAGGGCGCCCTCTGGAAACACCATATATTTT. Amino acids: CASSPDRAPSGNTIYF.

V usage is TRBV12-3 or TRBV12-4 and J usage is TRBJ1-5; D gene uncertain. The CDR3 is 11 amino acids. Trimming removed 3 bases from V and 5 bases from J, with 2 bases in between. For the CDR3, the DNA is TGTGCCAGCAGTTTTTATCAGCCCCAGCATTTT. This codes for CASSFYQPQHF.

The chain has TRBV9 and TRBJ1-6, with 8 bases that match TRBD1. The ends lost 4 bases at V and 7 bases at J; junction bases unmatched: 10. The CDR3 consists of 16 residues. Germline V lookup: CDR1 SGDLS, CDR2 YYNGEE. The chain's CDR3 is CASSPGGTGTNSPLHF. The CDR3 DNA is TGTGCCAGCAGCCCGGGGGGGACAGGCACCAATTCACCCCTCCACTTT.

In DNA form, the CDR3 reads TGTGCCAGCAGTGTATCGGGGGGGGATCTCTACAATGAGCAGTTCTTC. Its protein product is CASSVSGGDLYNEQFF. The chain combines TRBV6-1 with TRBJ2-1, with 8 nucleotides matching TRBD2. The V segment lost 4 bases and the J segment 3 bases; nucleotides outside the gene matches: 8. CDR1 and CDR2 (germline): MNHNS, SASEGT. The CDR3 extends over 16 amino acids.

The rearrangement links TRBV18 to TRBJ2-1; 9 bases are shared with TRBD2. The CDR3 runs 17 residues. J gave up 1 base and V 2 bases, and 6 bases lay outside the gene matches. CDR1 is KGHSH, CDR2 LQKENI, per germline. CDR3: CASSPGGTSRSYNEQFF. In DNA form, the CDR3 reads TGTGCCAGCTCACCAGGCGGGACTAGCCGTTCCTACAATGAGCAGTTCTTC.

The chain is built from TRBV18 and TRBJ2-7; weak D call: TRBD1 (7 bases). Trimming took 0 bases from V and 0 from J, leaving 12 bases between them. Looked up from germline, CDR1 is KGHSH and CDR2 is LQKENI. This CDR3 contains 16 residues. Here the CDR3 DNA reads TGTGCCAGCTCACCACCGCCAGGGGGACTCTCCTACGAGCAGTACTTC. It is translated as CASSPPPGGLSYEQYF.